Presented here are 21 T cell receptor beta chains from one specimen sequenced in a study of T cell responses to AZD1222 COVID-19 vaccine. TCRdb keeps only in-frame clones here, not all; method: immunoSEQ multiplex PCR. The sample yields 80,000 or so clones, about nine tenths seen once. The material sequenced was peripheral blood, taken on day 0 of AZD1222 vaccination. Receptor source: an adult in good health.

The chain employs TRBV14 and TRBJ2-2; tentatively, D is TRBD1 or TRBD2 (5 bases each). CDR3 length: 14 amino acids. Trimming took off 2 bases at V and 6 bases at J, with 10 bases between the two ends. Looked up from germline, CDR1 is SGHDN and CDR2 is FVKESK. CDR3 nucleotide sequence: TGTGCCAGCAGCCAACTTGGGGGATCCGGGGAGCTGTTTTTT. This codes for CASSQLGGSGELFF.

The count of this clone is one. V gene TRBV5-1 combines with J gene TRBJ2-3; 11 bases match TRBD2. The germline V gene encodes CDR1 SGHRS and CDR2 YFSETQ. Germline trimming cut 4 bases from V and 6 bases from J; bases unmatched to any gene: 4. The CDR3 is 14 amino acids. The CDR3 region is CASSLSSGGDTQYF. DNA of the CDR3: TGCGCCAGCAGCCTCTCTAGCGGGGGGGATACGCAGTATTTT.

This clone was recorded a few times. V is TRBV19 and J is TRBJ2-7, with a tentative D call TRBD2 (5 bases). This CDR3 has 13 amino acids. V shed 5 bases and J shed 6 bases, with 14 bases lying between them. Germline CDR1 is LNHDA and CDR2 is SQIVND (reference sequence). Here the CDR3 reads CASSPNLRGEQYF. CDR3 coding DNA: TGTGCCAGTAGTCCCAACCTTCGGGGCGAGCAGTACTTC.

Concerning this clone: It is unclear where the CDR3 begins or ends on the DNA, so no DNA is shown, and the CDR3 is as TCRdb lists it. This sequence joins TRBV24-1 and TRBJ2-7; the table's D call of TRBD1 was not tested on the DNA. Germline V gene lookup returns CDR1 KGHDR and CDR2 SFDVKD. The CDR3 spans 13 amino acids, including both terminal residues. The CDR3 sequence is CAILSRYECGQYF.

This clone was picked up one time. The rearrangement joins TRBV4-1 to TRBJ1-5; 12 positions agree with TRBD1. This CDR3 spans 18 amino acids. The germline V gene encodes CDR1 MGHRA and CDR2 YSYEKL. V was clipped by 4 bases and J by 2 bases; unmatched bases: 9. CDR3 amino acids: CASSLGTGGIGGNQPQHF. The CDR3 DNA sequence: TGCGCCAGCAGCCTCGGGACAGGGGGCATAGGAGGCAATCAGCCCCAGCATTTT.

There are a few counts of this clone. The chain is built from TRBV18 and TRBJ1-2; maybe TRBD1 (5 bases). CDR1 is KGHSH, CDR2 LQKENI, per germline. Trimming removed 4 bases from V and 1 base from J, with 10 bases in between. This CDR3 has 14 residues. This CDR3 is CASSRGAVNYGYTF. CDR3 nucleotides: TGTGCCAGCTCACGAGGGGCGGTTAACTATGGCTACACCTTC.

The chain links TRBV7-8 to TRBJ2-3; no definite D call. CDR3 length equals 11 residues. Germline CDR1 reads SGHVS; CDR2 reads FQNEAQ. Trimming cost V 5 bases and J 2 bases, with 2 bases left between them. The CDR3 DNA sequence: TGTGCCAGCAGCGTCACAGATACGCAGTATTTT. It codes for CASSVTDTQYF.

The J gene is TRBJ2-3, the V gene TRBV30; 7 bases agree with TRBD1. Trimming removed 5 bases from V and 5 bases from J; junction bases left unmatched: 10. Germline CDR1 is GTSNPN and CDR2 is SVGIG (reference sequence). The CDR3 has 14 amino acids. The CDR3 protein is CAWLTGLVKDTQYF. CDR3 in DNA: TGTGCCTGGCTGACAGGGTTGGTTAAAGATACGCAGTATTTT.

The chain combines TRBV5-1 with TRBJ2-5, with D tentatively TRBD1 (6 bases). This CDR3 is 18 amino acids long. Germline lookup yields CDR1 SGHRS and CDR2 YFSETQ. V was pared by 0 bases and J by 5 bases, with 23 bases between. This chain's CDR3 is CASSLGPEGQGHQETQYF. The CDR3, as DNA: TGCGCCAGCAGCTTGGGACCCGAGGGGCAGGGGCATCAGGAGACCCAGTACTTC.

This clone was observed a few times. The genes are TRBV9 and TRBJ1-6; 8 nucleotides line up with TRBD1. The CDR3 has 16 amino acids. The germline V gene encodes CDR1 SGDLS and CDR2 YYNGEE. V dropped 3 bases and J dropped 7; count of bases not matched to a gene: 9. The CDR3 loop is CASSAAGTGVNSPLHF. The CDR3 coding sequence is TGTGCCAGCAGCGCCGCCGGGACAGGAGTGAATTCACCCCTCCACTTT.

The V call is TRBV7-8, the J call TRBJ1-2; perhaps TRBD1 as D (6 bases). The CDR3 is 14 amino acids. From germline, CDR1 is SGHVS and CDR2 FQNEAQ. V lost 5 bases, J lost 3 bases, and 13 bases lay in between. In nucleotides, the CDR3 is TGTGCCAGCAGCCGTGGGGGCGCTTACTATGGCTACACCTTC. This gives the protein CASSRGGAYYGYTF.

The genes are TRBV11-2 and TRBJ1-4, with TRBD1 as a possible D gene (5 bases). This CDR3 region has 15 residues. Trimming cost V 5 bases and J 8 bases, with 18 bases left between them. The germline gives CDR1 SGHAT, CDR2 FQNNGV. CDR3 in DNA: TGTGCCAGCAGCGAAGGTGGGACGGAGGGCGAAAAACTGTTTTTT. Translation gives CASSEGGTEGEKLFF.

The J gene is TRBJ1-1, the V gene TRBV18; TRBD1 is a possible D gene (6 bases). The CDR3 has 16 residues. The germline gives CDR1 KGHSH, CDR2 LQKENI. Trimming took off 0 bases at V and 0 bases at J, with 11 bases between the two ends. The CDR3 reads CASSPPQGRMNTEAFF. The CDR3 DNA sequence: TGTGCCAGCTCACCACCGCAGGGGAGGATGAACACTGAAGCTTTCTTT. Together with reference TRBV18 and TRBJ1-1, the CDR3 gives the full variable domain: NAGVMQNPRHLVRRRGQEARLRCSPMKGHSHVYWYRQLPEEGLKFMVYLQKENIIDESGMPKERFSAEFPKEGPSILRIQQVVRGDSAAYFCASSPPQGRMNTEAFFGQGTRLTVV.

The chain recombines TRBV4-1 with TRBJ2-7; a weak D match, TRBD2 (5 bases). The germline CDR1 and CDR2 sequences are MGHRA and YSYEKL. The V end lost 0 bases, the J end lost 2 bases, and 11 bases lay between the germline ends. The CDR3 sequence is 15 residues long. The DNA of the CDR3 is TGCGCCAGCAGCCAAGATACCGGGATCACCTACGAGCAGTACTTC. Protein sequence: CASSQDTGITYEQYF.

This clone has only one observation. The J gene is TRBJ2-2, the V gene TRBV21-1; TRBD1, as called in the table, went unchecked against the DNA. TRBV21-1 is reported as a pseudogene. CDR3 length: 16 residues. DNA of the CDR3: TGTGCCAGCAGACAGTTTGACACAGGCTTGACCGGGGAGCTGTTTTTT. Translating gives CASRQFDTGLTGELFF.

The chain employs TRBV5-1 and TRBJ1-5; 7 bases are a match to TRBD1. Looked up from germline, CDR1 is SGHRS and CDR2 is YFSETQ. V shed 2 bases, J shed 7 bases, and the junction held 6 bases outside the gene matches. The length of the CDR3 is 14 residues. In nucleotides, the CDR3 is TGCGCCAGCAGCTTAGGGACAGTAAACCAGCCCCAGCATTTT. Its translation: CASSLGTVNQPQHF.

CDR3 in amino acids: CASNLSPGMEETQYF. CDR3 nucleotide sequence: TGTGCCAGCAACCTCTCTCCAGGGATGGAGGAGACCCAGTACTTC. The rearrangement links TRBV28 to TRBJ2-5; TRBD1 is a possible D gene (5 bases). Germline V gene lookup returns CDR1 MDHEN and CDR2 SYDVKM. V was shortened by 7 bases and J by 5 bases, with 20 bases between the two germline ends. The CDR3 totals 15 residues.

This sequence joins TRBV7-3 and TRBJ1-5, with TRBD1 identical over 8 bases. V lost 2 bases and J lost 6; bases outside the gene matches: 6. This CDR3 is 15 amino acids long. CDR1 is SGHTA and CDR2 is FQGTGA in the germline V gene. The chain's CDR3 is CASSLGQGQGQPQHF. The CDR3 coding sequence is TGTGCCAGCAGCTTAGGACAGGGCCAGGGTCAGCCCCAGCATTTT.

This chain joins TRBV2 and TRBJ1-1; D call uncertain. V lost 8 bases and J lost 0, with 10 bases in between. CDR3 length equals 13 residues. Germline CDR1 and CDR2: SNHLY and FYNNEI. The DNA of the CDR3 is TGTGCCAGCGGGAAAGGGATGAACACTGAAGCTTTCTTT. This codes for CASGKGMNTEAFF.

Written as DNA, the CDR3 is TGTGCCAGTAGTATTGGGACAGTCTTCAATCAGCCCCAGCATTTT. It specifies CASSIGTVFNQPQHF. The V gene is TRBV19, the J gene TRBJ1-5, with 7 bases identical to TRBD1. The CDR3 extends over 15 amino acids. Germline CDR1 reads LNHDA; CDR2 reads SQIVND (reference sequence). Trimming removed 3 bases from V and 3 bases from J; junction bases left unmatched: 5. Full variable domain (rest looked up from reference TRBV19 and TRBJ1-5): DGGITQSPKYLFRKEGQNVTLSCEQNLNHDAMYWYRQDPGQGLRLIYYSQIVNDFQKGDIAEGYSVSREKKESFPLTVTSAQKNPTAFYLCASSIGTVFNQPQHFGDGTRLSIL.

This clone was picked up one time. The chain carries TRBV9 and TRBJ1-6; a weak D match, TRBD1 (6 bases). The length of the CDR3 is 15 residues. CDR1 and CDR2 (germline): SGDLS, YYNGEE. V lost 0 bases and J lost 10, with 14 bases in between. Here the CDR3 reads CASSVAGRGNSPLHF. The DNA for the CDR3 is TGTGCCAGCAGCGTAGCTGGCAGGGGAAACTCACCCCTCCACTTT.